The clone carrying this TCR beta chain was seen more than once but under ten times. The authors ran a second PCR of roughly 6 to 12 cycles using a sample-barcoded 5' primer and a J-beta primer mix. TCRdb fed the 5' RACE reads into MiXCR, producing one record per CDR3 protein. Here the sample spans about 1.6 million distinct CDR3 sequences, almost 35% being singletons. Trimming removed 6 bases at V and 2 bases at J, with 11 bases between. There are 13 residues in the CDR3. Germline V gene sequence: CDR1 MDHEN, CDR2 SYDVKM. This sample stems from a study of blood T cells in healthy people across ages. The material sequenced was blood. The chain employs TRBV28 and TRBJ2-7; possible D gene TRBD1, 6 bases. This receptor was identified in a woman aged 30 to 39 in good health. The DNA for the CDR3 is TGTGCCAGCAGGGAGGACAGAACCTACGAGCAGTACTTC. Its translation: CASREDRTYEQYF.